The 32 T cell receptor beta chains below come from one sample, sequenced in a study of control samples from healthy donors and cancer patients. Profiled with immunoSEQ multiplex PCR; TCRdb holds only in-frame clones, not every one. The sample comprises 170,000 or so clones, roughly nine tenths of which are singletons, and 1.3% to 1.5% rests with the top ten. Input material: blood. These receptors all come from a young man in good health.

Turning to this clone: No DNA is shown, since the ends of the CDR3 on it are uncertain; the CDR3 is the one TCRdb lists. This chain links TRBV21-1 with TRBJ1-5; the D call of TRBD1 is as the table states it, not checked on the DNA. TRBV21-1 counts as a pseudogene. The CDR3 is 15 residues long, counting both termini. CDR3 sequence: CASSKVGTGNQPQHF.

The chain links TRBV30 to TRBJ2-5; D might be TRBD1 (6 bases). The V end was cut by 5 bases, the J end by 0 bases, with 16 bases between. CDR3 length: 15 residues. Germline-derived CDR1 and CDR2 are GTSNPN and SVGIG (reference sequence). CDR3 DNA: TGTGCCTGGGGGTTCAGGGGCTTGTACCAAGAGACCCAGTACTTC. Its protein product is CAWGFRGLYQETQYF.

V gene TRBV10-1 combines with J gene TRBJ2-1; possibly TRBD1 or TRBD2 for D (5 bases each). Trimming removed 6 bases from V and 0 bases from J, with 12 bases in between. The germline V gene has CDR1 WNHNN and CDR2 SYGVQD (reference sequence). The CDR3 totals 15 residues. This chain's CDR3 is CASSRDQSSYNEQFF. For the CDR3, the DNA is TGCGCCAGCAGCCGGGACCAAAGCTCCTACAATGAGCAGTTCTTC.

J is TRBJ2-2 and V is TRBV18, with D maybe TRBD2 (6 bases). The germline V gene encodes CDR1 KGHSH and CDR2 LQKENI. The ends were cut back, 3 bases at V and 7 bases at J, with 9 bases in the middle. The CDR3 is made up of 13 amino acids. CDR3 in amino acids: CASSPPGGGELFF. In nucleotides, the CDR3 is TGTGCCAGCTCACCCCCCGGGGGCGGGGAGCTGTTTTTT.

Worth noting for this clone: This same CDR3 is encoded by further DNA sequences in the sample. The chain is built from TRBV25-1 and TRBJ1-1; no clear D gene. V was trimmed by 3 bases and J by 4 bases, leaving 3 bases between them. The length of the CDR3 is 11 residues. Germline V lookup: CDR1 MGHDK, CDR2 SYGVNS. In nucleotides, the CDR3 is TGTGCCAGCAGTGAGTCCACTGAAGCTTTCTTT. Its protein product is CASSESTEAFF.

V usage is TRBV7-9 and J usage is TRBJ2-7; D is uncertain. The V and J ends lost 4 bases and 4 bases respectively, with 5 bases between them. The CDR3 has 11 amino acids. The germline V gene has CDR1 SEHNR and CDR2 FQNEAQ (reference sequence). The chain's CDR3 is CASSYVYEQYF. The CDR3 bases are TGTGCCAGCAGCTACGTATACGAGCAGTACTTC.

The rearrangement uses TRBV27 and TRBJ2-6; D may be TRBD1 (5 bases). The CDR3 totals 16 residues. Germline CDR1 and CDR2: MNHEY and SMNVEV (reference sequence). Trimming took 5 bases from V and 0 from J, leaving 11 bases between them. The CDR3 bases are TGTGCCAGCAGTCGACAGTATCTCTCTGGGGCCAACGTCCTGACTTTC. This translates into CASSRQYLSGANVLTF.

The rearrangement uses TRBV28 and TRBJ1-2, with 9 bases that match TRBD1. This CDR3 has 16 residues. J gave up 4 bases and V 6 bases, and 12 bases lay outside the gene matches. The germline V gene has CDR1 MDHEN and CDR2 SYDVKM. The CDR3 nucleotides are TGTGCCAGCAGACCAGTCACAGGGGGCGCGGGCTATGGCTACACCTTC. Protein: CASRPVTGGAGYGYTF.

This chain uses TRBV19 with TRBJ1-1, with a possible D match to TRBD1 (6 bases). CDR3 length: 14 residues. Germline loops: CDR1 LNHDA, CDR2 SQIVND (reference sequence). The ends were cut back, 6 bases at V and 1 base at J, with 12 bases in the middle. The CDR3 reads CASRVTGRNTEAFF. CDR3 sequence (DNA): TGTGCCAGTAGGGTCACAGGGCGGAACACTGAAGCTTTCTTT.

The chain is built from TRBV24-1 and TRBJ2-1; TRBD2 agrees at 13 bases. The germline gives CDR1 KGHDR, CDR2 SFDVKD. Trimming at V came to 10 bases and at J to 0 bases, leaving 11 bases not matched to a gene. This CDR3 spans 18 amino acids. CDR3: CATPGLAGVTCSYNEQFF. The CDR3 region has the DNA TGTGCCACTCCCGGACTAGCGGGAGTTACTTGCTCCTACAATGAGCAGTTCTTC.

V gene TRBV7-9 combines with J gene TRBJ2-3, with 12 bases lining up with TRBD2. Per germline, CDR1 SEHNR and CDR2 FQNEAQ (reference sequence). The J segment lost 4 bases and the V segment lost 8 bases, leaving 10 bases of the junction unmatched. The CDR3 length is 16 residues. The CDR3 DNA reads TGTGCCAGCGGGGGCAAACTAGCGGGAGGTTCAGATACGCAGTATTTT. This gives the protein CASGGKLAGGSDTQYF.

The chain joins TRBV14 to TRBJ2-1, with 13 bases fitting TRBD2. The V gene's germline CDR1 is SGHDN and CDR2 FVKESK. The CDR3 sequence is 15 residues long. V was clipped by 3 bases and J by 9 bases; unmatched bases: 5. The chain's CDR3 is CASSHLGLAGVEQFF. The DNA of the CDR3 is TGTGCCAGCAGCCACCTAGGACTAGCGGGAGTTGAGCAGTTCTTC.

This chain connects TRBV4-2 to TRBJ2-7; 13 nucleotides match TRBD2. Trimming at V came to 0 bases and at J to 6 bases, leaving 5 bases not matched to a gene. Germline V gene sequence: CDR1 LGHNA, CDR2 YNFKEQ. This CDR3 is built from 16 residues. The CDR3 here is CASSQEGTSGKSEQYF. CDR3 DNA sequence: TGTGCCAGCAGCCAAGAAGGGACTAGCGGGAAATCCGAGCAGTACTTC.

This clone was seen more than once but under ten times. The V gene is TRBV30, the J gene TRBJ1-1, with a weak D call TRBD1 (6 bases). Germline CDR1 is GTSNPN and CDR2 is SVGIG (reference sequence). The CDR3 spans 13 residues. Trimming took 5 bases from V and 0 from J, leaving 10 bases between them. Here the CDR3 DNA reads TGTGCCTGGGGGACATCCATGAACACTGAAGCTTTCTTT. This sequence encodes CAWGTSMNTEAFF.

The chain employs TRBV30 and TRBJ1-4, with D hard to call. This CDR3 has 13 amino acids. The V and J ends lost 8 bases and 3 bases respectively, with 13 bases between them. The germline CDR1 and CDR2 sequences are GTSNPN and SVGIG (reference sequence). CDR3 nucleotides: TGTGCCGGCGGAGCGTCTGCTAATGAAAAACTGTTTTTT. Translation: CAGGASANEKLFF. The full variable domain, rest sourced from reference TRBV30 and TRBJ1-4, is SQTIHQWPATLVQPVGSPLSLECTVEGTSNPNLYWYRQAAGRGLQLLFYSVGIGQISSEVPQNLSASRPQDRQFILSSKKLLLSDSGFYLCAGGASANEKLFFGSGTQLSVL.

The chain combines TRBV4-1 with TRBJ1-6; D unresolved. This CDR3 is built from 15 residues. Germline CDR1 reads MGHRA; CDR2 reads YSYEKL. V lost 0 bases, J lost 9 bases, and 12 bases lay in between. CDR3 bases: TGCGCCAGCAGCCAAGATTCGGGCAGATCTTCACCCCTCCACTTT. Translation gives CASSQDSGRSSPLHF.

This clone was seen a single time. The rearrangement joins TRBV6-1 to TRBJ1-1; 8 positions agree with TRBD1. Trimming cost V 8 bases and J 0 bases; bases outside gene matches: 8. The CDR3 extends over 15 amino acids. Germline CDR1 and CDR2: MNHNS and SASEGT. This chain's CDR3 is CASLRDRGLNTEAFF. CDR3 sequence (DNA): TGTGCCAGCCTCCGAGACAGGGGACTGAACACTGAAGCTTTCTTT.

DNA of the CDR3: TGCGCCAGCAGCCCTGGACCTAGCTCTGGAAACACCATATATTTT. Translation: CASSPGPSSGNTIYF. The chain has TRBV4-1 and TRBJ1-3; D unclear. V was cut by 4 bases and J by 0 bases, with 10 bases left in between. The germline V gene has CDR1 MGHRA and CDR2 YSYEKL. This CDR3 contains 15 residues.

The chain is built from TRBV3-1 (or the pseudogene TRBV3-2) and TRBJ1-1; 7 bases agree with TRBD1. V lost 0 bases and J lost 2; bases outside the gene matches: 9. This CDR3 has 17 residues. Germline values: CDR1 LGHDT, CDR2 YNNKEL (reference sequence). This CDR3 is CASSQDLRDSPNTEAFF. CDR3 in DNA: TGTGCCAGCAGCCAAGATCTGAGGGACAGCCCTAACACTGAAGCTTTCTTT.

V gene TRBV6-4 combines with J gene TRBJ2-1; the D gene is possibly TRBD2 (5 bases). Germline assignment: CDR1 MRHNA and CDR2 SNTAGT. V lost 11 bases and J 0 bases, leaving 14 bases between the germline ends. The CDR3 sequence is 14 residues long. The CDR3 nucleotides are TGTGCCGGCGTACTAGACGTCTCCTACAATGAGCAGTTCTTC. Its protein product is CAGVLDVSYNEQFF.

Here the CDR3 reads CATQLAGITDTQYF. CDR3 sequence (DNA): TGTGCCACGCAACTAGCGGGGATCACAGATACGCAGTATTTT. The genes are TRBV2 and TRBJ2-3, with 10 bases fitting TRBD2. The CDR3 has 14 residues. The germline V gene encodes CDR1 SNHLY and CDR2 FYNNEI. V lost 10 bases, J lost 2 bases, and 6 bases stayed unmatched. Looking up the rest from reference TRBV2 and TRBJ2-3 gives the full variable domain: EPEVTQTPSHQVTQMGQEVILRCVPISNHLYFYWYRQILGQKVEFLVSFYNNEISEKSEIFDDQFSVERPDGSNFTLKIRSTKLEDSAMYFCATQLAGITDTQYFGPGTRLTVL.

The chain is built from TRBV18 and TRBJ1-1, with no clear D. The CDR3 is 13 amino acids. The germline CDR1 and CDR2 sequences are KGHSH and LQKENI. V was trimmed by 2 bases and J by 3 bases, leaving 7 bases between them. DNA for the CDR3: TGTGCCAGCTCACCATCGAGCGACACTGAAGCTTTCTTT. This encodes CASSPSSDTEAFF.

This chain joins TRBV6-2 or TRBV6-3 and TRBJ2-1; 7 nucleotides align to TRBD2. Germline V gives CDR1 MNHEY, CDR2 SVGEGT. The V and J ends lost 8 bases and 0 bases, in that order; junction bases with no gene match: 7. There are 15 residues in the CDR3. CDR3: CASGLAVSSYNEQFF. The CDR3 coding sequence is TGTGCCAGCGGCCTAGCGGTAAGCTCCTACAATGAGCAGTTCTTC.

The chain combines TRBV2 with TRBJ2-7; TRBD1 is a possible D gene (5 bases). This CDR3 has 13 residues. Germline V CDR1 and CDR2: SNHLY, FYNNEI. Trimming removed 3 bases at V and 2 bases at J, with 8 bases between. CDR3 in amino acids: CASSEQGAYEQYF. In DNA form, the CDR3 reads TGTGCCAGCAGTGAGCAGGGTGCCTACGAGCAGTACTTC. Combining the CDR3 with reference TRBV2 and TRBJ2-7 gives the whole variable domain EPEVTQTPSHQVTQMGQEVILRCVPISNHLYFYWYRQILGQKVEFLVSFYNNEISEKSEIFDDQFSVERPDGSNFTLKIRSTKLEDSAMYFCASSEQGAYEQYFGPGTRLTVT.

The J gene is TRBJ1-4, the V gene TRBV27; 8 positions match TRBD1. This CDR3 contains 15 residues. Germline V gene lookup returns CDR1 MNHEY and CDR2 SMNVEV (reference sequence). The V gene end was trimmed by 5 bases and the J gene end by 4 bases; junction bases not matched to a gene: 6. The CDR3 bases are TGTGCCAGCAGTGCCCTGACAGGGGTTAATGAAAAACTGTTTTTT. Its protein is CASSALTGVNEKLFF.

The CDR3 here is CASSLPSGRGTDTQYF. CDR3 coding DNA: TGCGCCAGCAGCCTCCCTAGCGGGAGAGGAACAGATACGCAGTATTTT. The gene calls are TRBV5-1 and TRBJ2-3; TRBD2 aligns across 10 bases. The ends lost 4 bases at V and 3 bases at J; junction bases unmatched: 8. CDR1 and CDR2 from the germline V gene are SGHRS and YFSETQ. The CDR3 runs 16 residues.

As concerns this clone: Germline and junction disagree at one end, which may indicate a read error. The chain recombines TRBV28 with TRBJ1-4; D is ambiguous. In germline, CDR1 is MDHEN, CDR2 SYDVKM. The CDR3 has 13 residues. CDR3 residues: CASTLTRHEKLFF. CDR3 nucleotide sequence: TGTGCCAGCACTTTAACAAGGCATGAAAAACTGTTTTTT. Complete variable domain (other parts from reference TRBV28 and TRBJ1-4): DVKVTQSSRYLVKRTGEKVFLECVQDMDHENMFWYRQDPGLGLRLIYFSYDVKMKEKGDIPEGYSVSREKKERFSLILESASTNQTSMYLCASTLTRHEKLFFGSGTQLSVL.

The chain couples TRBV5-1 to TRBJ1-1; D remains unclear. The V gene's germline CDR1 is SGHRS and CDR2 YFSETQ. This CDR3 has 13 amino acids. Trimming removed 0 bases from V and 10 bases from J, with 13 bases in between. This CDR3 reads CASSLGARGIAFF. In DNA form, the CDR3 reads TGCGCCAGCAGCTTGGGCGCCAGAGGAATAGCTTTCTTT. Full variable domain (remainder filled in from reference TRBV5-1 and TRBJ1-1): KAGVTQTPRYLIKTRGQQVTLSCSPISGHRSVSWYQQTPGQGLQFLFEYFSETQRNKGNFPGRFSGRQFSNSRSEMNVSTLELGDSALYLCASSLGARGIAFFGQGTRLTVV.

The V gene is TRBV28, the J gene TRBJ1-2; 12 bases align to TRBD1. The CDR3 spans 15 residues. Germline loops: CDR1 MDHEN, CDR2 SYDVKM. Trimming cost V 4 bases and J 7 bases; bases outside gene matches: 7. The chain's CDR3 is CASSSAGQGAGGYTF. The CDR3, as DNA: TGTGCCAGCAGTTCAGCGGGACAGGGGGCGGGTGGCTACACCTTC.

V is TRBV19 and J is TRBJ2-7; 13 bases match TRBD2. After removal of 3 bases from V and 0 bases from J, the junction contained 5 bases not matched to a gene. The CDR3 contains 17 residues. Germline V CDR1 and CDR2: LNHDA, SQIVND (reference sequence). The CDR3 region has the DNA TGTGCCAGTAGTATTACTAGCGGGAGGGGGGCCTCCTACGAGCAGTACTTC. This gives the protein CASSITSGRGASYEQYF. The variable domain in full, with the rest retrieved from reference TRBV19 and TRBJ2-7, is DGGITQSPKYLFRKEGQNVTLSCEQNLNHDAMYWYRQDPGQGLRLIYYSQIVNDFQKGDIAEGYSVSREKKESFPLTVTSAQKNPTAFYLCASSITSGRGASYEQYFGPGTRLTVT.

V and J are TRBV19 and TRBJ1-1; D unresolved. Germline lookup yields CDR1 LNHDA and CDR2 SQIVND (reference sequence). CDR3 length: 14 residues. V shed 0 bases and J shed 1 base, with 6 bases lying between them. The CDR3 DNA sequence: TGTGCCAGTAGTATAGATCCGGAGAACACTGAAGCTTTCTTT. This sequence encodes CASSIDPENTEAFF.

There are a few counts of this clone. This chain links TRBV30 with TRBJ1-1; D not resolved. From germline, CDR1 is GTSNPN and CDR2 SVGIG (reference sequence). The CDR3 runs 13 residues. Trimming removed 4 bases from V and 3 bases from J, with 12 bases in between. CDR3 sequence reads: CAWTAWGHTEAFF. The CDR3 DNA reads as TGTGCCTGGACTGCTTGGGGTCACACTGAAGCTTTCTTT. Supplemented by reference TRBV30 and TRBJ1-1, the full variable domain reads SQTIHQWPATLVQPVGSPLSLECTVEGTSNPNLYWYRQAAGRGLQLLFYSVGIGQISSEVPQNLSASRPQDRQFILSSKKLLLSDSGFYLCAWTAWGHTEAFFGQGTRLTVV.